The 7 T cell receptor beta chains listed next were all sequenced from one sample in a study of chemoradiotherapy in HPV16-positive cancers. The protocol was immunoSEQ multiplex PCR, while the TCRdb copy is restricted to in-frame clones and leaves out a portion. The repertoire includes around 68,000 clones, roughly 90% of them detected once, and 4% to 4.5% sits in the top ten. The source was blood, collected from a patient who underwent chemoradiotherapy. The receptors were gathered from a human donor with HPV-associated anogenital cancer.

This rearrangement joins TRBV29-1 to TRBJ2-2; D is perhaps TRBD2 (6 bases). The CDR3 spans 15 residues. V shed 4 bases and J shed 1 base, with 13 bases lying between them. In germline, CDR1 is SQVTM, CDR2 ANQGSEA. This CDR3 reads CSVGGRTKNTGELFF. The CDR3 coding sequence is TGCAGCGTTGGGGGGAGGACAAAGAACACCGGGGAGCTGTTTTTT.

This chain uses TRBV5-1 with TRBJ2-1; D is ambiguous. Germline V gives CDR1 SGHRS, CDR2 YFSETQ. CDR3 length: 13 amino acids. V dropped 1 base and J dropped 1 base, with 3 bases sitting between them. CDR3 nucleotides: TGCGCCAGCAGCTTGAGTTCCTACAATGAGCAGTTCTTC. It yields the protein CASSLSSYNEQFF. The variable domain in full, with the rest retrieved from reference TRBV5-1 and TRBJ2-1, is KAGVTQTPRYLIKTRGQQVTLSCSPISGHRSVSWYQQTPGQGLQFLFEYFSETQRNKGNFPGRFSGRQFSNSRSEMNVSTLELGDSALYLCASSLSSYNEQFFGPGTRLTVL.

The rearrangement joins TRBV5-8 to TRBJ2-7; D gene uncertain. Trimming took 5 bases from V and 1 from J, leaving 16 bases between them. The germline V gene has CDR1 SGHTS and CDR2 YDEGEE. The CDR3 is 15 residues long. The CDR3 region is CASRSVSFMSYEQYF. The DNA for the CDR3 is TGTGCCAGCAGGAGTGTATCCTTTATGTCCTACGAGCAGTACTTC.

Only one count was recorded for this clone. The chain employs TRBV10-3 and TRBJ2-2; 8 bases align to TRBD2. The CDR3 consists of 15 residues. Trimming at V came to 5 bases and at J to 8 bases, leaving 10 bases not matched to a gene. Germline V CDR1 and CDR2: ENHRY, SYGVKD. The CDR3 protein is CAISSSREGTGELFF. In DNA, the CDR3 is TGTGCCATCAGTTCTTCCCGGGAGGGTACTGGGGAGCTGTTTTTT.

V gene TRBV5-1 combines with J gene TRBJ2-1; 9 bases align to TRBD2. In germline, CDR1 is SGHRS, CDR2 YFSETQ. This CDR3 contains 15 residues. Losses at the gene ends were 0 bases for V and 10 bases for J; bases not matched to a gene: 8. Here the CDR3 reads CASSLAGVAGEEQFF. CDR3 DNA: TGCGCCAGCAGCTTGGCGGGTGTAGCGGGAGAGGAGCAGTTCTTC.

This chain joins TRBV11-2 and TRBJ2-1; 7 bases fit TRBD2. The germline CDR1 and CDR2 sequences are SGHAT and FQNNGV. The CDR3 sequence is 18 residues long. J lost 6 bases, V lost 6 bases, and 20 bases had no gene match. The CDR3 loop is CASRLVGAGGRRGNEQFF. The CDR3 bases are TGTGCCAGCAGACTAGTAGGGGCAGGCGGGAGACGGGGCAATGAGCAGTTCTTC.

The chain combines TRBV11-2 with TRBJ2-1, with 7 bases lining up with TRBD1. The CDR3 has 14 amino acids. Germline V gene sequence: CDR1 SGHAT, CDR2 FQNNGV. Trimming at V came to 5 bases and at J to 6 bases, leaving 7 bases not matched to a gene. CDR3 amino acids: CASSHPGQSNEQFF. CDR3 DNA sequence: TGTGCCAGCAGCCATCCGGGACAGTCCAATGAGCAGTTCTTC.